This T cell receptor beta chain was found in a study of blood T cell repertoires in COVID-19. Looking at the study overall: Donors in the United States, Italy and Spain gave samples during acute or convalescent COVID-19.

V lost 0 bases and J lost 8, with 11 bases in between. Germline V gives CDR1 GTSNPN, CDR2 SVGIG (reference sequence). The CDR3 has 13 residues. In the original workflow: It was from reference gene primer amplification that nucleated cell counts were estimated. Profiling relied on immunoSEQ multiplex PCR, and the TCRdb table lists in-frame clones only, not all of them. From that table come the V and J calls and clone size; the DNA was used to work out D and trimming. The table has almost 200,000 clones, around 92% seen once. The study drew participants aged about 18 to 95 years from some 24 US areas. Symptom resolution, clearance, or two negative PCRs marked donors in Cohort 3 as recovered.

The sequence was collected from a woman under 30 who had recovered from COVID-19. V gene TRBV30 combines with J gene TRBJ2-1, with D perhaps matching TRBD2 (7 bases). The sequenced sample was PBMCs or T cells enriched from blood (not recorded which). Here the CDR3 DNA reads TGTGCCTGGAGTGTAGTGGGGGGGCATGAGCAGTTCTTC. This encodes CAWSVVGGHEQFF.